This is a list of T cell receptor beta chains from one sample in a study of shared T cell receptors in the human thymus. Clones were sequenced by immunoSEQ multiplex PCR, and TCRdb holds only the in-frame ones, with some missing. The sample lists 700,000 or so clones, over 75% occurring once. The same sample was also used in a study of human thymus T cells.

What was sequenced was thymocytes. These receptors came from a girl in the first two years of life with a congenital heart defect. Both conserved end residues are part of each CDR3. The D gene is left open where the match is weak. A clone size is listed for some rows: how often the clone was seen (once, few, many), or a class if it is expanded.

clone_size: NA
d_call: NA
v_call: TRBV6-1
j_call: TRBJ1-2
cdr3_aa: CASRTATNYGYTF
cdr3_nt: TGTGCCAGCAGGACTGCCACTAACTATGGCTACACCTTC

clone_size: NA
d_call: NA
v_call: TRBV11-2
j_call: TRBJ2-1
cdr3_aa: CASSPHPRGAEFF
cdr3_nt: TGTGCCAGCAGCCCCCACCCCCGGGGGGCTGAGTTCTTC

clone_size: NA
d_call: NA
v_call: TRBV2
j_call: TRBJ2-7
cdr3_aa: CASTARETESSYEQYF
cdr3_nt: TGTGCCAGCACCGCTAGGGAGACGGAGAGCTCCTACGAGCAGTACTTC

clone_size: NA
d_call: NA
v_call: TRBV5-1
j_call: TRBJ1-4
cdr3_aa: CASSLFARGNEKLFF
cdr3_nt: TGCGCCAGCAGCTTGTTTGCCAGGGGTAATGAAAAACTGTTTTTT

clone_size: NA
d_call: TRBD1
v_call: TRBV28
j_call: TRBJ2-5
cdr3_aa: CASTYYDRDSGQETQYF
cdr3_nt: TGTGCCAGCACCTACTATGACCGGGACAGCGGCCAAGAGACCCAGTACTTC

clone_size: NA
d_call: NA
v_call: TRBV4-3
j_call: TRBJ2-7
cdr3_aa: CASSQDYPADYEQYF
cdr3_nt: TGCGCCAGCAGCCAAGATTACCCGGCGGACTACGAGCAGTACTTC

clone_size: NA
d_call: TRBD1
v_call: TRBV5-4
j_call: TRBJ1-1
cdr3_aa: CASSSDRGFVGTEAFF
cdr3_nt: TGTGCCAGCAGCTCCGACAGGGGATTTGTGGGGACTGAAGCTTTCTTT

clone_size: NA
d_call: NA
v_call: TRBV6-5
j_call: TRBJ1-6
cdr3_aa: CASSYSEPNNSPLHF
cdr3_nt: TGTGCCAGCAGTTACTCAGAGCCAAATAATTCACCCCTCCACTTT

clone_size: once
d_call: NA
v_call: TRBV4-3
j_call: TRBJ1-1
cdr3_aa: CASSAQGWTEAFF
cdr3_nt: TGCGCCAGCAGCGCCCAGGGTTGGACTGAAGCTTTCTTT

clone_size: NA
d_call: NA
v_call: TRBV21-1
j_call: TRBJ1-5
cdr3_aa: CAGAHGNQPQHF
cdr3_nt: TGTGCCGGAGCACATGGCAATCAGCCCCAGCATTTT

clone_size: once
d_call: NA
v_call: TRBV4-1
j_call: TRBJ2-3
cdr3_aa: CASSQESGGETDTQYF
cdr3_nt: TGCGCCAGCAGCCAAGAAAGCGGCGGGGAAACAGATACGCAGTATTTT

clone_size: NA
d_call: NA
v_call: TRBV10-3
j_call: TRBJ1-2
cdr3_aa: CAIKGALNRGYTF
cdr3_nt: TGTGCCATCAAAGGGGCCCTAAACAGAGGCTACACCTTC

clone_size: few
d_call: TRBD1
v_call: TRBV7-9
j_call: TRBJ2-7
cdr3_aa: CASSLGTGTYHEQYF
cdr3_nt: TGTGCCAGCAGCTTAGGGACAGGGACCTACCACGAGCAGTACTTC

clone_size: NA
d_call: NA
v_call: TRBV7-4
j_call: TRBJ1-5
cdr3_aa: CASSLGPGHYQPQHF
cdr3_nt: TGTGCCAGCAGCCTGGGTCCCGGACATTATCAGCCCCAGCATTTT

clone_size: NA
d_call: NA
v_call: TRBV7-9
j_call: TRBJ1-2
cdr3_aa: CASSPPTGGGYTF
cdr3_nt: TGTGCCAGCAGCCCCCCTACCGGAGGAGGCTACACCTTC

clone_size: NA
d_call: TRBD1
v_call: TRBV30
j_call: TRBJ1-1
cdr3_aa: CAWSGGNRDRGRLLGRSEAFF
cdr3_nt: TGTGCCTGGAGTGGTGGCAACCGGGACAGGGGGCGCTTGTTAGGCCGGTCTGAAGCTTTCTTT

clone_size: NA
d_call: NA
v_call: TRBV4-3
j_call: TRBJ1-6
cdr3_aa: CASSRLAHYNSPLHF
cdr3_nt: TGCGCCAGCAGCCGTTTGGCCCACTATAATTCACCCCTCCACTTT

clone_size: NA
d_call: NA
v_call: TRBV5-6
j_call: TRBJ1-2
cdr3_aa: CASSLGTGYGYTF
cdr3_nt: TGTGCCAGCAGCTTGGGGACTGGATACGGCTACACCTTC

clone_size: NA
d_call: NA
v_call: TRBV4-1
j_call: TRBJ1-4
cdr3_aa: CASSRGGKANEKLFF
cdr3_nt: TGCGCCAGCAGCCGCGGAGGGAAGGCTAATGAAAAACTGTTTTTT

clone_size: NA
d_call: NA
v_call: TRBV28
j_call: TRBJ1-1
cdr3_aa: CASIPEVGGARNTEAFF
cdr3_nt: TGTGCCAGCATTCCCGAGGTCGGAGGGGCGCGGAACACTGAAGCTTTCTTT

clone_size: NA
d_call: NA
v_call: TRBV6-1
j_call: TRBJ2-5
cdr3_aa: CASSELRNLQETQYF
cdr3_nt: TGTGCCAGCAGTGAACTGAGAAACCTCCAAGAGACCCAGTACTTC

clone_size: NA
d_call: NA
v_call: TRBV5-8
j_call: TRBJ1-2
cdr3_aa: CASGSSPLSRNGYTF
cdr3_nt: TGTGCCAGCGGGAGTAGTCCCTTATCGAGGAATGGCTACACCTTC

clone_size: NA
d_call: NA
v_call: TRBV7-6
j_call: TRBJ2-1
cdr3_aa: CASSTTPANEQFF
cdr3_nt: TGTGCCAGCAGCACCACCCCCGCGAATGAGCAGTTCTTC

clone_size: NA
d_call: NA
v_call: TRBV11-2
j_call: TRBJ1-1
cdr3_aa: CASSPQGRDTEAFF
cdr3_nt: TGTGCCAGCAGCCCCCAGGGGAGGGACACTGAAGCTTTCTTT

clone_size: NA
d_call: NA
v_call: TRBV4-2
j_call: TRBJ1-5
cdr3_aa: CASSLGTRRPNQPQHF
cdr3_nt: TGTGCCAGCAGCCTAGGGACTCGTAGACCTAATCAGCCCCAGCATTTT

clone_size: NA
d_call: NA
v_call: TRBV27
j_call: TRBJ2-5
cdr3_aa: CASSRRQAEETQYF
cdr3_nt: TGTGCCAGCAGTCGCCGACAGGCCGAAGAGACCCAGTACTTC

clone_size: NA
d_call: NA
v_call: TRBV11-2
j_call: TRBJ1-2
cdr3_aa: CASSFGGRTHPHYGYTF
cdr3_nt: TGTGCCAGCAGCTTTGGGGGCAGAACCCATCCCCACTATGGCTACACCTTC

clone_size: NA
d_call: TRBD2
v_call: TRBV13
j_call: TRBJ2-1
cdr3_aa: CASSPRSGGNSYNEQFF
cdr3_nt: TGTGCCAGCAGCCCCCGTAGCGGGGGCAACTCCTACAATGAGCAGTTCTTC

clone_size: NA
d_call: TRBD1
v_call: TRBV5-1
j_call: TRBJ2-2
cdr3_aa: CASSGGQGNTGELFF
cdr3_nt: TGCGCCAGCAGCGGAGGACAGGGAAATACCGGGGAGCTGTTTTTT

clone_size: NA
d_call: NA
v_call: TRBV18
j_call: TRBJ1-5
cdr3_aa: CASSPWEGLDQPQHF
cdr3_nt: TGTGCCAGCTCACCATGGGAGGGTTTGGATCAGCCCCAGCATTTT

clone_size: NA
d_call: TRBD1
v_call: TRBV4-1
j_call: TRBJ1-4
cdr3_aa: CASSQGTAGGEKLFF
cdr3_nt: TGCGCCAGCAGCCAGGGGACAGCGGGGGGGGAAAAACTGTTTTTT

clone_size: NA
d_call: TRBD2
v_call: TRBV4-2
j_call: TRBJ2-1
cdr3_aa: CASSQEWAGGNNEQFF
cdr3_nt: TGTGCCAGCAGCCAAGAGTGGGCGGGGGGTAACAATGAGCAGTTCTTC

clone_size: NA
d_call: NA
v_call: TRBV29-1
j_call: TRBJ1-4
cdr3_aa: CSCEKQGDEKLFF
cdr3_nt: TGCAGTTGCGAAAAACAGGGAGATGAAAAACTGTTTTTT

clone_size: NA
d_call: TRBD1
v_call: TRBV4-3
j_call: TRBJ1-5
cdr3_aa: CASSQDPRRDSSNQPQHF
cdr3_nt: TGCGCCAGCAGCCAAGATCCCCGTCGGGACAGTAGCAATCAGCCCCAGCATTTT

clone_size: NA
d_call: NA
v_call: TRBV4-1
j_call: TRBJ1-2
cdr3_aa: CASSQDRVVAAYGYTF
cdr3_nt: TGCGCCAGCAGCCAAGATCGGGTGGTCGCAGCCTATGGCTACACCTTC

clone_size: NA
d_call: NA
v_call: TRBV6-1
j_call: TRBJ1-1
cdr3_aa: CASSGTAEAFF
cdr3_nt: TGTGCCAGCAGTGGAACAGCTGAAGCTTTCTTT

clone_size: NA
d_call: NA
v_call: TRBV25-1
j_call: TRBJ1-6
cdr3_aa: CASSASAGPLNSPLHF
cdr3_nt: TGTGCCAGCAGTGCTTCTGCGGGACCGCTAAATTCACCCCTCCACTTT

clone_size: NA
d_call: NA
v_call: TRBV27
j_call: TRBJ2-7
cdr3_aa: CASSQPHLKGSGISYEQYF
cdr3_nt: TGTGCCAGCAGTCAACCACACCTCAAAGGGTCAGGGATATCCTACGAGCAGTACTTC

clone_size: NA
d_call: NA
v_call: TRBV18
j_call: TRBJ1-1
cdr3_aa: CASHRGVPTPFMNTEAFF
cdr3_nt: TGTGCCAGCCATAGGGGTGTCCCAACCCCTTTCATGAACACTGAAGCTTTCTTT

clone_size: NA
d_call: TRBD1
v_call: TRBV13
j_call: TRBJ2-5
cdr3_aa: CASSPGQGFSSETQYF
cdr3_nt: TGTGCCAGCAGCCCCGGACAGGGCTTTTCGTCGGAGACCCAGTACTTC

clone_size: NA
d_call: NA
v_call: TRBV5-4
j_call: TRBJ1-1
cdr3_aa: CASSHKTAAPRPMNTEAFF
cdr3_nt: TGTGCCAGCAGCCATAAAACCGCGGCCCCGAGACCAATGAACACTGAAGCTTTCTTT

clone_size: NA
d_call: TRBD2
v_call: TRBV30
j_call: TRBJ2-5
cdr3_aa: CAWSVPYFCLAGGINQETQYF
cdr3_nt: TGTGCCTGGAGTGTACCTTACTTTTGTCTAGCGGGGGGAATCAATCAAGAGACCCAGTACTTC

clone_size: NA
d_call: NA
v_call: TRBV15
j_call: TRBJ1-6
cdr3_aa: CATSRDKTVYNSPLHF
cdr3_nt: TGTGCCACCAGCAGAGATAAGACAGTTTATAATTCACCCCTCCACTTT

clone_size: NA
d_call: NA
v_call: TRBV11-2
j_call: TRBJ1-2
cdr3_aa: CASSLEYGLANYGYTF
cdr3_nt: TGTGCCAGCAGCTTAGAATACGGGTTGGCCAACTATGGCTACACCTTC

clone_size: NA
d_call: NA
v_call: TRBV29-1
j_call: TRBJ2-1
cdr3_aa: CSVGGVGEQFF
cdr3_nt: TGCAGCGTTGGGGGGGTCGGTGAGCAGTTCTTC

clone_size: NA
d_call: NA
v_call: TRBV25-1
j_call: TRBJ1-6
cdr3_aa: CASSRRAGSPLHF
cdr3_nt: TGTGCCAGCAGTCGGAGGGCTGGGTCACCCCTCCACTTT

clone_size: NA
d_call: NA
v_call: TRBV5-6
j_call: TRBJ1-2
cdr3_aa: CASSFDGSTDIPYGYTF
cdr3_nt: TGTGCCAGCAGCTTTGACGGGTCGACAGATATCCCCTATGGCTACACCTTC

clone_size: NA
d_call: TRBD1
v_call: TRBV5-1
j_call: TRBJ1-1
cdr3_aa: CASSWGQGFTEAFF
cdr3_nt: TGCGCCAGCAGCTGGGGACAGGGGTTCACTGAAGCTTTCTTT

clone_size: NA
d_call: NA
v_call: TRBV6-1
j_call: TRBJ2-7
cdr3_aa: CASSEVNSAPPLKYEQYF
cdr3_nt: TGTGCCAGCAGTGAAGTTAATAGCGCGCCACCTCTCAAATACGAGCAGTACTTC

clone_size: once
d_call: NA
v_call: TRBV29-1
j_call: TRBJ1-1
cdr3_aa: CSALGWGVNTEAFF
cdr3_nt: TGCAGCGCATTAGGGTGGGGGGTGAACACTGAAGCTTTCTTT

clone_size: few
d_call: TRBD2
v_call: TRBV18
j_call: TRBJ2-4
cdr3_aa: CASSPIRERGIQYF
cdr3_nt: TGTGCCAGCTCACCTATTCGGGAGCGGGGCATTCAGTACTTC

clone_size: few
d_call: TRBD1
v_call: TRBV29-1
j_call: TRBJ1-2
cdr3_aa: CSVEEDGQDGGYTF
cdr3_nt: TGCAGCGTTGAAGAAGATGGACAGGATGGCGGCTACACCTTC

clone_size: NA
d_call: NA
v_call: TRBV29-1
j_call: TRBJ2-5
cdr3_aa: CSVEERRGREHPLETQYF
cdr3_nt: TGCAGCGTTGAAGAGAGGCGGGGACGAGAACATCCCCTGGAGACCCAGTACTTC

clone_size: NA
d_call: NA
v_call: TRBV5-8
j_call: TRBJ1-5
cdr3_aa: CASSFRHPGRGEQPQHF
cdr3_nt: TGTGCCAGCAGCTTTAGGCACCCAGGGCGGGGGGAGCAGCCCCAGCATTTT

clone_size: NA
d_call: TRBD1
v_call: TRBV19
j_call: TRBJ1-2
cdr3_aa: CASRQRRPGQGIFSLNYGYTF
cdr3_nt: TGTGCCAGTAGACAACGAAGACCTGGACAGGGGATTTTTAGCCTTAACTATGGCTACACCTTC

clone_size: NA
d_call: NA
v_call: TRBV4-1
j_call: TRBJ1-4
cdr3_aa: CASSAKNPPGKREKLFF
cdr3_nt: TGCGCCAGCAGCGCGAAAAACCCCCCGGGGAAGCGGGAAAAACTGTTTTTT

clone_size: NA
d_call: NA
v_call: TRBV5-1
j_call: TRBJ2-5
cdr3_aa: CASSLELARETQYF
cdr3_nt: TGCGCCAGCAGCTTGGAGTTAGCGAGGGAGACCCAGTACTTC